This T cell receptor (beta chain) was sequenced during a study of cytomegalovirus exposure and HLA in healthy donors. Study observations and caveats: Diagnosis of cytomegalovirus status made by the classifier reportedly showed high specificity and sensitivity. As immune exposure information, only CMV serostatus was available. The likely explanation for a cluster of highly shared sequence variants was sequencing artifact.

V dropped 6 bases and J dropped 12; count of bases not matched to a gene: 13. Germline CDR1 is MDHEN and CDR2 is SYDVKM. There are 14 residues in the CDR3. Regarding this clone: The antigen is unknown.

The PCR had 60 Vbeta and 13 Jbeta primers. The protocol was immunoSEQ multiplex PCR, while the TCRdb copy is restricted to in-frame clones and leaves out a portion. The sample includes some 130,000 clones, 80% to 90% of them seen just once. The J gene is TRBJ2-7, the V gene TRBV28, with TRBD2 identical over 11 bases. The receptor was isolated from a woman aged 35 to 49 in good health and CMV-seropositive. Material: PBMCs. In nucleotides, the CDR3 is TGTGCCAGCAGCGGAATCCCCCCTGGACTAGCGGGGTACTTC. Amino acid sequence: CASSGIPPGLAGYF. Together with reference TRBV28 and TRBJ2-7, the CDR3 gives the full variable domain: DVKVTQSSRYLVKRTGEKVFLECVQDMDHENMFWYRQDPGLGLRLIYFSYDVKMKEKGDIPEGYSVSREKKERFSLILESASTNQTSMYLCASSGIPPGLAGYFGPGTRLTVT.